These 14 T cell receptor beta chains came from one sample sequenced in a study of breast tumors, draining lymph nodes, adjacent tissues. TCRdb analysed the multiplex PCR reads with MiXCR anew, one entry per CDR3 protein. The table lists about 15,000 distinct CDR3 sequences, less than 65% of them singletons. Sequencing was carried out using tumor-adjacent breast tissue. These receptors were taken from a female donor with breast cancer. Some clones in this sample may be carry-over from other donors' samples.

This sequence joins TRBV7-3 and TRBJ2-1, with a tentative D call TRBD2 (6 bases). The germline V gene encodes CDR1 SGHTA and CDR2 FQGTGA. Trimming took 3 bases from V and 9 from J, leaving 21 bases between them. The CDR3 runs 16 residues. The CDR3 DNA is TGTGCCAGCAGCTTGATGGGAGGACCCCCGAACAGTGAGCAGTTCTTC. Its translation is CASSLMGGPPNSEQFF.

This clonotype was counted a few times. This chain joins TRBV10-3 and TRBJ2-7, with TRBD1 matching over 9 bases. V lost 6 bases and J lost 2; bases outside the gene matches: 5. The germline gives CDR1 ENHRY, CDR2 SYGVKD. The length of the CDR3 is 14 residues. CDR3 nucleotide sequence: TGTGCCATCAGGCCGGGACAGGGAACCTACGAGCAGTACTTC. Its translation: CAIRPGQGTYEQYF.

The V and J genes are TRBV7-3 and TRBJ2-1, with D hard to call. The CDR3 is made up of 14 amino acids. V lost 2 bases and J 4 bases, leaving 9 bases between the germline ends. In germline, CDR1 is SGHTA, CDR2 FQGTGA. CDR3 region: CASSLSQTYNEQFF. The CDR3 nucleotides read TGTGCCAGCAGCTTATCGCAGACATACAATGAGCAGTTCTTC.

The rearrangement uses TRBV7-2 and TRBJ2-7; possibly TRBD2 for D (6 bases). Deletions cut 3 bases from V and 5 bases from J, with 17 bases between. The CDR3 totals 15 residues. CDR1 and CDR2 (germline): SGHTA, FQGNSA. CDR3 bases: TGTGCCAGCAGCTTGAACACGGGAGTCGTCAACGAGCAGTACTTC. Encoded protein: CASSLNTGVVNEQYF.

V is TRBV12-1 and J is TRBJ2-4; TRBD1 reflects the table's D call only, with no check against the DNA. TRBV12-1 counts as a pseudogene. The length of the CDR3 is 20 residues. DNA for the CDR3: TGTGCCAGCAGCATTGGGAATCGTAAATGCCTGGGGGGGAAAAAAAACATTCAGTACTTC. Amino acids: CASSIGNRKCLGGKKNIQYF.

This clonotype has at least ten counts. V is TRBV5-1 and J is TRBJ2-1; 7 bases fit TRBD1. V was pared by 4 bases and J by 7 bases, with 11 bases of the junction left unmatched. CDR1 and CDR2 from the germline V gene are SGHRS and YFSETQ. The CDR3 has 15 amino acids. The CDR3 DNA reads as TGCGCCAGCAGCCCTGCAATCGGGACAGCGAATGAGCAGTTCTTC. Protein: CASSPAIGTANEQFF.

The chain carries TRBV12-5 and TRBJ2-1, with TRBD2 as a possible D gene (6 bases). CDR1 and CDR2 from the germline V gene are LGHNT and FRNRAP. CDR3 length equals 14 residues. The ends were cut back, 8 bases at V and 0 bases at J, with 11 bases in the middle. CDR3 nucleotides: TGTGCTAGTCGAGCGGGTTCCTCCTACAATGAGCAGTTCTTC. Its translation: CASRAGSSYNEQFF. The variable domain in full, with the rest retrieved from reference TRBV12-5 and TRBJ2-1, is DARVTQTPRHKVTEMGQEVTMRCQPILGHNTVFWYRQTMMQGLELLAYFRNRAPLDDSGMPKDRFSAEMPDATLATLKIQPSEPRDSAVYFCASRAGSSYNEQFFGPGTRLTVL.

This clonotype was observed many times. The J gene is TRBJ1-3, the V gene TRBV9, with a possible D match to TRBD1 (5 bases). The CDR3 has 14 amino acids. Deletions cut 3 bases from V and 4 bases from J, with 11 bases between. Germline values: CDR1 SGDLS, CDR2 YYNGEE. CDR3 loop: CASSGGTRGNTIYF. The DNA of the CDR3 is TGTGCCAGCAGCGGGGGGACGCGCGGAAACACCATATATTTT.

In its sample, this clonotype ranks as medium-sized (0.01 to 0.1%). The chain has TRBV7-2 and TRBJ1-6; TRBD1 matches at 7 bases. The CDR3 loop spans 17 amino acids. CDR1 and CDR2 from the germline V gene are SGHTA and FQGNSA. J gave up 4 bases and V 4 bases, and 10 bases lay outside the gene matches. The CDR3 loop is CASSWGRDRNYNSPLHF. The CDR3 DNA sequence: TGTGCCAGCAGCTGGGGGAGGGACAGAAATTATAATTCACCCCTCCACTTT.

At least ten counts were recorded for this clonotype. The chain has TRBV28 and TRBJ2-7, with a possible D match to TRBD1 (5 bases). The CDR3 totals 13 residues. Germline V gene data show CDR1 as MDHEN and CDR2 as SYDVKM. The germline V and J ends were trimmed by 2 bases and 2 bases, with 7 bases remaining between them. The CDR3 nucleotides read TGTGCCAGCAGTTTAGACAGCACCTACGAGCAGTACTTC. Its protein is CASSLDSTYEQYF.

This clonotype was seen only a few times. CDR3 sequence (DNA): TGTGCCAGCAGCGGTGGGACTAGCGGGAGCAATGAGCAGTTCTTC. Translated, it gives CASSGGTSGSNEQFF. V is TRBV9 and J is TRBJ2-1; 14 bases agree with TRBD2. This CDR3 has 15 amino acids. Looked up from germline, CDR1 is SGDLS and CDR2 is YYNGEE. Unmatched junction bases numbered 2, after V lost 3 bases and J lost 6 bases. Supplemented by reference TRBV9 and TRBJ2-1, the full variable domain reads DSGVTQTPKHLITATGQRVTLRCSPRSGDLSVYWYQQSLDQGLQFLIQYYNGEERAKGNILERFSAQQFPDLHSELNLSSLELGDSALYFCASSGGTSGSNEQFFGPGTRLTVL.

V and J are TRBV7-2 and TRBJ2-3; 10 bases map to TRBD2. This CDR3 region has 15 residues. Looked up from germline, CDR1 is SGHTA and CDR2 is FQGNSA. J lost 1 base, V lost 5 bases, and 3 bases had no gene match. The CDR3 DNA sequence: TGTGCCAGCAGCACCGGGACTAGCGGCACAGATACGCAGTATTTT. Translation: CASSTGTSGTDTQYF.

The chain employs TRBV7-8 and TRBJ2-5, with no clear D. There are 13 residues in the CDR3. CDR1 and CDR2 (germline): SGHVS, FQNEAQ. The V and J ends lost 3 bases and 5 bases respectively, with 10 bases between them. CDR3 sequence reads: CASSFKVRETQYF. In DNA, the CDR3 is TGTGCCAGCAGCTTCAAGGTTCGGGAGACCCAGTACTTC.

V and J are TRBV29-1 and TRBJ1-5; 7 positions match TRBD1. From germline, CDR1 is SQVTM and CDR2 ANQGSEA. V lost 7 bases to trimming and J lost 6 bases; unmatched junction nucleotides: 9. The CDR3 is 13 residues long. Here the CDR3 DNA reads TGCAGCGCTACAACAGGGGCTGGTCAGCCCCAGCATTTT. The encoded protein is CSATTGAGQPQHF.